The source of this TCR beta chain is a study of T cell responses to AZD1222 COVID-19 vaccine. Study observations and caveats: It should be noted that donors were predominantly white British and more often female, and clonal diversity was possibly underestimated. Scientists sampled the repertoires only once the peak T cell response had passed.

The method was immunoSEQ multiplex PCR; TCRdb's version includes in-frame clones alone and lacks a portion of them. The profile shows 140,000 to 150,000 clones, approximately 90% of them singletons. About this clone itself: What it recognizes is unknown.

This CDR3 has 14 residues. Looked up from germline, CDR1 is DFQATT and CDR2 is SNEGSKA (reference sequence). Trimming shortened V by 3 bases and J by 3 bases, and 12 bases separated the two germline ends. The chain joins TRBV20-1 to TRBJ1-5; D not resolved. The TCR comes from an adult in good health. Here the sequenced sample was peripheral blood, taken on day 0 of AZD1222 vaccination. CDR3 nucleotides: TGCAGTGCTAGTCAGGCGGTGATCAATCAGCCCCAGCATTTT. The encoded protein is CSASQAVINQPQHF.